This T cell receptor beta chain was found in a study of shared clonotypes between healthy human individuals. Overall study findings and caveats: Few donors restricted represented genetic and exposure-history diversity.

Naive CD8 isolation took CD45RO-negative cells positively selected for CCR7 and excluded terminally differentiated effector memory CD45RA+ cells. Donors were healthy HIV-negative adults without recent acute infections or vaccinations. Sorted subsets were amplified in replicate PCRs using 200 to 250 ng DNA, tens of thousands of T cell genomes. Libraries were prepared by immunoSEQ multiplex PCR; TCRdb keeps only in-frame clonotypes and omits some of them. The sample has under 2,000,000 clones, about 95% seen once; the top ten hold 1.2%. As to this clone: Its target is not known.

This CDR3 has 17 residues. The germline CDR1 and CDR2 sequences are MDHEN and SYDVKM. The ends lost 2 bases at V and 2 bases at J; junction bases unmatched: 8. This clonotype was sampled from a man between 18 and 35 years old in good health. Sequencing was done on a sample of naive CD8+ T cells sorted from blood. The chain links TRBV28 to TRBJ2-5; TRBD1 agrees at 10 bases. The CDR3 region is CASSLPMTGGFQETQYF. CDR3 in DNA: TGTGCCAGCAGTTTACCCATGACAGGGGGCTTTCAAGAGACCCAGTACTTC.